This entry lists 9 T cell receptor beta chains sequenced from one sample in a study of spatial heterogeneity in lung cancer. Time point given: sample taken at primary tumor resection. In each case, whole RNA from tumor, nontumor lung or frozen PBMC was sequenced unsorted. TCRdb redid the calling of the 5' RACE reads with MiXCR, one entry per CDR3 protein. The sample carries roughly 18,000 distinct CDR3 sequences, 15% to 20% recorded once. Source: PBMCs, taken at surgery. The receptors were gathered from a male donor with early-stage non-small cell lung cancer.

The chain has TRBV29-1 and TRBJ2-5; TRBD2 matches 8 bases. V lost 6 bases and J lost 1; bases outside the gene matches: 7. Germline V lookup: CDR1 SQVTM, CDR2 ANQGSEA. The CDR3 contains 14 residues. CDR3 sequence: CSVGLADLQETQYF. The CDR3 nucleotides read TGCAGCGTAGGACTAGCCGACCTCCAAGAGACCCAGTACTTC.

This chain joins TRBV20-1 and TRBJ1-4; possible D gene TRBD1, 5 bases. The germline V gene encodes CDR1 DFQATT and CDR2 SNEGSKA (reference sequence). V lost 6 bases, J lost 0 bases, and 17 bases lay in between. CDR3 length: 16 residues. Here the CDR3 reads CSASRGGAATNEKLFF. CDR3 coding DNA: TGCAGTGCCTCAAGAGGCGGGGCAGCAACTAATGAAAAACTGTTTTTT.

The sample holds many counts of this clonotype. This rearrangement joins TRBV18 to TRBJ2-3; D might be TRBD1 (5 bases). The CDR3 totals 16 residues. Germline values: CDR1 KGHSH, CDR2 LQKENI. V lost 0 bases and J lost 0, with 10 bases in between. The CDR3 here is CASSPPGQRSTDTQYF. The CDR3 DNA follows: TGTGCCAGCTCACCACCGGGGCAGAGAAGCACAGATACGCAGTATTTT.

The table lists this clonotype with a few counts. The chain employs TRBV12-5 and TRBJ2-3, with D tentatively TRBD1 or TRBD2 (5 bases each). From germline, CDR1 is LGHNT and CDR2 FRNRAP. The CDR3 is made up of 14 amino acids. V lost 6 bases to trimming and J lost 4 bases, with 14 bases between them. This chain's CDR3 is CASGPGTSADTQYF. DNA of the CDR3: TGTGCTAGTGGACCTGGGACCTCTGCAGATACGCAGTATTTT.

This clonotype was seen a handful of times. V gene TRBV12-3 or TRBV12-4 combines with J gene TRBJ1-3; the D gene is possibly TRBD1 (6 bases). The CDR3 has 16 residues. With 1 base removed from V and 2 bases from J, the gap between germline ends came to 12 bases. CDR3 sequence (DNA): TGTGCCAGCAGTTTAGACCGGGGGGCAGCTGGAAACACCATATATTTT. Its protein product is CASSLDRGAAGNTIYF.

This clonotype turned up a few times. The chain is built from TRBV5-4 and TRBJ2-3; either TRBD1 or TRBD2 may supply D (5 bases each). The CDR3 loop spans 15 amino acids. The ends were cut back, 7 bases at V and 0 bases at J, with 15 bases in the middle. Germline V gene sequence: CDR1 SGHNT, CDR2 YYREEE (reference sequence). The CDR3 nucleotides read TGTGCCAGCTCGGACGGGGACCACAGCACAGATACGCAGTATTTT. Its protein is CASSDGDHSTDTQYF.

This clonotype was counted at least ten times. The chain links TRBV29-1 to TRBJ2-7; weak D call: TRBD1 (6 bases). Germline lookup yields CDR1 SQVTM and CDR2 ANQGSEA. CDR3 length: 14 amino acids. The V and J ends lost 4 bases and 1 base respectively, with 14 bases between them. As DNA, the CDR3 is TGCAGCGTTGGGTATCTTGACAGGTCCTACGAGCAGTACTTC. It codes for CSVGYLDRSYEQYF.

Within the sample, this clonotype is medium-sized. The genes are TRBV19 and TRBJ2-4; TRBD1 might be the D (5 bases). The V and J ends lost 7 bases and 8 bases respectively, with 15 bases between them. CDR3 length: 13 residues. The germline V gene encodes CDR1 LNHDA and CDR2 SQIVND (reference sequence). The CDR3 nucleotides are TGTGCCAGTAAAGGAAGGGGTCGGTACATTCAGTACTTC. Translation gives CASKGRGRYIQYF.

Ten or more counts support this clonotype. The genes are TRBV19 and TRBJ2-1; D is possibly TRBD1 or TRBD2 (5 bases each). CDR1 and CDR2 from the germline V gene are LNHDA and SQIVND (reference sequence). This CDR3 is built from 18 residues. V was shortened by 6 bases and J by 4 bases, with 25 bases between the two germline ends. The CDR3 region is CASRRVGIQGMQYNEQFF. CDR3 nucleotide sequence: TGTGCCAGTAGGAGGGTAGGGATTCAGGGCATGCAATACAATGAGCAGTTCTTC.